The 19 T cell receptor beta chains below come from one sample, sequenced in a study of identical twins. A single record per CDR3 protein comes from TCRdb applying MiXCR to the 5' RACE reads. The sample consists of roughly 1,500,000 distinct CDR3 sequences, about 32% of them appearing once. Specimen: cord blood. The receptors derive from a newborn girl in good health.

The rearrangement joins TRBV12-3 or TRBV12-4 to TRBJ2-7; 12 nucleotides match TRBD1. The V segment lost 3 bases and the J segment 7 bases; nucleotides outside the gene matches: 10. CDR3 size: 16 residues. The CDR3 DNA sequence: TGTGCCAGCAGTTTCACACCGGGACAGGGGGCAGATGAGCAGTACTTC. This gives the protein CASSFTPGQGADEQYF.

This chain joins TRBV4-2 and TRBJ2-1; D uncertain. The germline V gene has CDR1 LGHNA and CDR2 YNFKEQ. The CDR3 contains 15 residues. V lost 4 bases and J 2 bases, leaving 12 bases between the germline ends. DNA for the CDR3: TGTGCCAGCAGCCGAGGACCAGCAACCTACAATGAGCAGTTCTTC. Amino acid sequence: CASSRGPATYNEQFF.

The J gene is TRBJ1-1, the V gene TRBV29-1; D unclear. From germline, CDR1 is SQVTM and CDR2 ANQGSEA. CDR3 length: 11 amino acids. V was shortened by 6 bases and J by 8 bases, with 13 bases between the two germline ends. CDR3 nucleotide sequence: TGCAGCGTGGTGGATCAGGCGGAAGCTTTCTTT. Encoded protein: CSVVDQAEAFF.

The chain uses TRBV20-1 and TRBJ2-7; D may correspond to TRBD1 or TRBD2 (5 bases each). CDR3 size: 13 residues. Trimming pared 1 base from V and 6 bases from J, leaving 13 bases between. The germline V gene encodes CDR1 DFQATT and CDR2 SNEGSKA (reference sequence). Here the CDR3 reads CSARVWGFSEQYF. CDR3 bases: TGCAGTGCTAGAGTGTGGGGGTTTAGCGAGCAGTACTTC.

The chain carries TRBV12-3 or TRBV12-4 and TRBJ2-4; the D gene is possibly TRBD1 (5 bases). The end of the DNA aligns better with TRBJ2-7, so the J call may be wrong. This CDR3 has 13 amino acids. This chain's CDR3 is CASSPRAGREQYF. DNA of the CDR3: TGTGCCAGCAGTCCCCGAGCAGGGCGCGAGCAGTACTTC.

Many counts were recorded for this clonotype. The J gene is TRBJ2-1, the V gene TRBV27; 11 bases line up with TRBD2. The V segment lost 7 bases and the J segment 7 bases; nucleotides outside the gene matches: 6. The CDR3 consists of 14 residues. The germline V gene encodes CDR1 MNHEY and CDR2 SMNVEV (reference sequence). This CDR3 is CASNLAGGVNEQFF. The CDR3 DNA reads TGTGCCAGCAACTTAGCGGGAGGGGTGAATGAGCAGTTCTTC.

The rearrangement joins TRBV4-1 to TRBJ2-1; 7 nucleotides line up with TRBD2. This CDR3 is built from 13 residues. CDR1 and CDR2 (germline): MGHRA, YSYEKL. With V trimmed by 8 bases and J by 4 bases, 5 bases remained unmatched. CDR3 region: CASGTTTYNEQFF. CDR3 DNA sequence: TGCGCCAGCGGGACTACTACTTACAATGAGCAGTTCTTC.

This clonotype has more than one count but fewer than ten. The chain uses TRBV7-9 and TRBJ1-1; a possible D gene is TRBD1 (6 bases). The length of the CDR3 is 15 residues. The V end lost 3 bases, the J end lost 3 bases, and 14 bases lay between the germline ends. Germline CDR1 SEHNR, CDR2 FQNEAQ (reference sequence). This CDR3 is CASSFIWGRDTEAFF. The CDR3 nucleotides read TGTGCCAGCAGCTTTATTTGGGGGCGCGACACTGAAGCTTTCTTT.

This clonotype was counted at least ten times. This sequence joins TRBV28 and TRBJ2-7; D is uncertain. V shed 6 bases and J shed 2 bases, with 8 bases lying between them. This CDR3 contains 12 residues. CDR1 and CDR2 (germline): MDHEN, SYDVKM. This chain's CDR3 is CASSLTPYEQYF. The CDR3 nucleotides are TGTGCCAGCAGCTTAACTCCCTACGAGCAGTACTTC.

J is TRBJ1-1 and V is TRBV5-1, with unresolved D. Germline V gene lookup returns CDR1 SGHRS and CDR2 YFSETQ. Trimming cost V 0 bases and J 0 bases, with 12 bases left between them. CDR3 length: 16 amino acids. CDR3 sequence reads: CASSLAEGMMNTEAFF. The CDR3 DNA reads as TGCGCCAGCAGCTTGGCGGAGGGAATGATGAACACTGAAGCTTTCTTT.

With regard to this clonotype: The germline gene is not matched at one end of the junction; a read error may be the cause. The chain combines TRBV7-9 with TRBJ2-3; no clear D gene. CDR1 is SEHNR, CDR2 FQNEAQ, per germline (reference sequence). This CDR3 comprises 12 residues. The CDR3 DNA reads TGTGCCGGCAGCTTAAGCCAATTAGGGCAGTATTTT. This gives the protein CAGSLSQLGQYF.

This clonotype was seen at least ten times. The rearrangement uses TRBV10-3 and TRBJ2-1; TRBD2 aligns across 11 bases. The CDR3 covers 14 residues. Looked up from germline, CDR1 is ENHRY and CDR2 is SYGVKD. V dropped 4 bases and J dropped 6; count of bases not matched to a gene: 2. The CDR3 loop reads CAISAGTSGNEQFF. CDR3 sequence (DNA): TGTGCCATCAGTGCCGGGACTAGCGGCAATGAGCAGTTCTTC.

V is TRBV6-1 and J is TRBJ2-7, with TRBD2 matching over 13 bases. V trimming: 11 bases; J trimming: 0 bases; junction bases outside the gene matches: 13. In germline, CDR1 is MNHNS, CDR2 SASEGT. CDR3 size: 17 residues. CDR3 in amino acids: CAGHLGLAGALSYEQYF. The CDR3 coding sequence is TGTGCCGGCCACTTAGGACTAGCGGGAGCCCTCTCCTACGAGCAGTACTTC.

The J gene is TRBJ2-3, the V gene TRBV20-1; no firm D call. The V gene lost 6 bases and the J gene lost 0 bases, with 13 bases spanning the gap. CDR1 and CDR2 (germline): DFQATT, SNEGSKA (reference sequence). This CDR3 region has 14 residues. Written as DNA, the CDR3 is TGCAGTGCCCCGTCTGGGCCCAGCACAGATACGCAGTATTTT. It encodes CSAPSGPSTDTQYF.

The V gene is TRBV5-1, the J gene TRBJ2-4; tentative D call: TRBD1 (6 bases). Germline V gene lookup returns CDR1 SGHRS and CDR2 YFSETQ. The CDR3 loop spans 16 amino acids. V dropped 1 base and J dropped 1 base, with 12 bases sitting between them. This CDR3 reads CASSLRGWPAKNIQYF. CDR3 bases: TGCGCCAGCAGCTTGAGGGGGTGGCCTGCCAAAAACATTCAGTACTTC.

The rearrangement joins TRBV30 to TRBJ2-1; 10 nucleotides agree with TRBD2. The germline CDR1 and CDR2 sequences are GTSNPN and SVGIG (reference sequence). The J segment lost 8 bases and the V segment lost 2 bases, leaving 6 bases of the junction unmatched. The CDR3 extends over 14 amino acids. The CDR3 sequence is CAWSTAGGPDEQFF. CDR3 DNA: TGTGCCTGGAGTACAGCGGGGGGGCCGGATGAGCAGTTCTTC.

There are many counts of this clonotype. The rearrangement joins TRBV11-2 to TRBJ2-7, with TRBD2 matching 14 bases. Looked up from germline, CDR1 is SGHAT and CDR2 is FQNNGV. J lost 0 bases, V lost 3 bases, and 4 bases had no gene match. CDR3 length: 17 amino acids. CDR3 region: CASSLGLAGASSYEQYF. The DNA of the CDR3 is TGTGCCAGCAGCTTGGGACTAGCGGGGGCAAGCTCCTACGAGCAGTACTTC.

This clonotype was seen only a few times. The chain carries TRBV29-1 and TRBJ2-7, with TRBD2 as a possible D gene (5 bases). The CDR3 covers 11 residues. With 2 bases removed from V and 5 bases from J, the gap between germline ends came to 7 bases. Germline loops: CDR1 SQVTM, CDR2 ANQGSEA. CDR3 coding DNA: TGCAGCGTTGAATGGCGGGACGAGCAGTACTTC. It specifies CSVEWRDEQYF.

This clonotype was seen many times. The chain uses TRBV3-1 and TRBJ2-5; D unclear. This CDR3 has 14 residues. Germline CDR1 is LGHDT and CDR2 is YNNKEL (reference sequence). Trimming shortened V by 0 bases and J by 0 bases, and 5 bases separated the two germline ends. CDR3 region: CASSQDVDQETQYF. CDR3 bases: TGTGCCAGCAGCCAAGACGTCGACCAAGAGACCCAGTACTTC.